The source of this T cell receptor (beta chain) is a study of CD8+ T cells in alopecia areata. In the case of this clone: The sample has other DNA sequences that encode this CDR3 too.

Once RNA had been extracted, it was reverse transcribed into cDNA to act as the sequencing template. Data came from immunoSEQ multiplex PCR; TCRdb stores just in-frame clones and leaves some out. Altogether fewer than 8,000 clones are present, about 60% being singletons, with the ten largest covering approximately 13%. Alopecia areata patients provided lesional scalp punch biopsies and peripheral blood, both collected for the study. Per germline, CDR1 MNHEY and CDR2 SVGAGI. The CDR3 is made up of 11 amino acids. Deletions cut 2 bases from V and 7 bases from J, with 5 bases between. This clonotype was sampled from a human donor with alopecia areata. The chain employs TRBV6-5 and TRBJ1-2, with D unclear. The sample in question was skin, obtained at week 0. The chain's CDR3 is CASSYGLGYTF. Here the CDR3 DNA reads TGTGCCAGCAGTTACGGCCTTGGCTACACCTTC.